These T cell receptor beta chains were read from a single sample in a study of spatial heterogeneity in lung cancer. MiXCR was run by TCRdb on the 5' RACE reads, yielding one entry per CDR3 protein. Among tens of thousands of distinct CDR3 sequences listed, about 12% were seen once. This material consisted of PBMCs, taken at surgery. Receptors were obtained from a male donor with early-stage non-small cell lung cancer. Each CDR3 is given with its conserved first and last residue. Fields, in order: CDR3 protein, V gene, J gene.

cdr3_aa: CAIWTGTMNTEAFF
v_call: TRBV6-5
j_call: TRBJ1-1

cdr3_aa: CASSLYREQETQYF
v_call: TRBV5-1
j_call: TRBJ2-5

cdr3_aa: CAIGGETSGYEQYF
v_call: TRBV10-3
j_call: TRBJ2-7

cdr3_aa: CASSPYRGDEQFF
v_call: TRBV4-1
j_call: TRBJ2-1

cdr3_aa: CSARTGDIEQYF
v_call: TRBV29-1
j_call: TRBJ2-7

cdr3_aa: CSATGTSDSYEQYF
v_call: TRBV20-1
j_call: TRBJ2-7

cdr3_aa: CASSYTSLTSGGPRNEQFF
v_call: TRBV6-5
j_call: TRBJ2-1

cdr3_aa: CASSSLSTASNYGYTF
v_call: TRBV11-2
j_call: TRBJ1-2

cdr3_aa: CASSSLWGHNTGELFF
v_call: TRBV6-5
j_call: TRBJ2-2

cdr3_aa: CASSLAGGYETQYF
v_call: TRBV11-2
j_call: TRBJ2-5

cdr3_aa: CASSFGSGSTGELFF
v_call: TRBV11-2
j_call: TRBJ2-2

cdr3_aa: CASSLGGADTQYF
v_call: TRBV7-9
j_call: TRBJ2-3

cdr3_aa: CSASGEASSYNEQFF
v_call: TRBV20-1
j_call: TRBJ2-1

cdr3_aa: CASSIVGVTGANVLTF
v_call: TRBV19
j_call: TRBJ2-6

cdr3_aa: CASSFSGPPNTEAFF
v_call: TRBV5-1
j_call: TRBJ1-1

cdr3_aa: CAWTERWDGDQPQHF
v_call: TRBV30
j_call: TRBJ1-5

cdr3_aa: CASSQGRLDTQYF
v_call: TRBV3-1
j_call: TRBJ2-3

cdr3_aa: CSARPGTGDEKLFF
v_call: TRBV20-1
j_call: TRBJ1-4

cdr3_aa: CASGYTDTQYF
v_call: TRBV2
j_call: TRBJ2-3

cdr3_aa: CASSVGGGRGWEQFF
v_call: TRBV9
j_call: TRBJ2-1

cdr3_aa: CASSPEQGADGYTF
v_call: TRBV18
j_call: TRBJ1-2

cdr3_aa: CSAGKSSYEQYF
v_call: TRBV20-1
j_call: TRBJ2-7

cdr3_aa: CSAREGSYSYNEQFF
v_call: TRBV29-1
j_call: TRBJ2-1

cdr3_aa: CASSEAGRKAGYTF
v_call: TRBV6-1
j_call: TRBJ1-2

cdr3_aa: CASSFWTGGEKLFF
v_call: TRBV5-1
j_call: TRBJ1-4